This entry lists 32 T cell receptor beta chains sequenced from one sample in a study of monozygotic twins with inflammatory bowel disease. TCRdb reprocessed the 5' RACE reads and reports one entry per CDR3 protein, with no DNA. The sample table sets out fewer than 550,000 distinct CDR3 sequences. The sequenced sample consisted of blood. The receptors shown here come from a human donor with ulcerative colitis or Crohn's disease, or a healthy co-twin of an affected twin (not recorded which).

The chain recombines TRBV5-1 with TRBJ2-7. The CDR3 sequence is 13 residues long. The germline CDR1 and CDR2 sequences are SGHRS and YFSETQ. The CDR3 spells CASSLAGVNEQYF. Filled out from reference TRBV5-1 and TRBJ2-7, the complete variable domain reads KAGVTQTPRYLIKTRGQQVTLSCSPISGHRSVSWYQQTPGQGLQFLFEYFSETQRNKGNFPGRFSGRQFSNSRSEMNVSTLELGDSALYLCASSLAGVNEQYFGPGTRLTVT.

This chain uses TRBV5-6 with TRBJ1-1. The CDR3 totals 15 residues. CDR1 is SGHDT, CDR2 YYEEEE, per germline. CDR3 residues: CASSLLRRRNTEAFF.

This rearrangement joins TRBV12-3 or TRBV12-4 to TRBJ2-7; TCRdb returns TRBD1, unconfirmable since there is no DNA. This CDR3 contains 13 residues. This chain's CDR3 is CASSENGGGEQYF.

This chain connects TRBV12-3 or TRBV12-4 to TRBJ1-4. The CDR3 contains 13 residues. The CDR3 here is CASSSRDFEKLFF.

This chain joins TRBV6-5 and TRBJ2-5; TCRdb proposes TRBD1, but this gene call is untestable without DNA. This CDR3 has 15 amino acids. Germline V lookup: CDR1 MNHEY, CDR2 SVGAGI. The CDR3 loop is CASSLTGVYGETQYF.

The CDR3 is CASGFLDSYNEQFF. The rearrangement uses TRBV5-1 and TRBJ2-1; the TCRdb call, TRBD1, lacks DNA for checking. This CDR3 has 14 residues. Germline V lookup: CDR1 SGHRS, CDR2 YFSETQ.

The chain couples TRBV6-2 or TRBV6-3 to TRBJ2-7; TCRdb's D call, TRBD2, is unchecked because there is no DNA. The CDR3 runs 14 residues. Germline CDR1 reads MNHEY; CDR2 reads SVGEGT. This CDR3 reads CASWKRESNYEQYF.

The chain carries TRBV24-1 and TRBJ2-1; the TCRdb call, TRBD2, lacks DNA for checking. Per the germline V gene, CDR1 is KGHDR and CDR2 is SFDVKD. There are 16 residues in the CDR3. The CDR3 loop is CATSEGGLAVYNEQFF.

The genes are TRBV28 and TRBJ2-1; TCRdb outputs TRBD2, but without DNA this stays unchecked. The V gene's germline CDR1 is MDHEN and CDR2 SYDVKM. The CDR3 has 16 amino acids. Here the CDR3 reads CATGLAGAEGINEQFF.

This rearrangement joins TRBV24-1 to TRBJ2-3. Germline lookup yields CDR1 KGHDR and CDR2 SFDVKD. The length of the CDR3 is 13 residues. This CDR3 reads CATQGSSTDTQYF.

The J gene is TRBJ2-6, the V gene TRBV5-1; TCRdb's D call, TRBD1, is unchecked because there is no DNA. CDR3 size: 16 residues. Germline values: CDR1 SGHRS, CDR2 YFSETQ. This CDR3 reads CASSIAGTLGANVLTF.

This chain uses TRBV18 with TRBJ1-3; the D call of TRBD1 rests on TCRdb alone, since no DNA is present to check it. Germline assignment: CDR1 KGHSH and CDR2 LQKENI. The CDR3 covers 16 residues. CDR3 loop: CASSPPTGNPGNTIYF.

The chain joins TRBV6-1 to TRBJ2-5. Germline values: CDR1 MNHNS, CDR2 SASEGT. The CDR3 length is 13 residues. The chain's CDR3 is CASIGATQETQYF.

The chain is built from TRBV6-2 or TRBV6-3 and TRBJ2-3; TCRdb's D call, TRBD2, is unchecked because there is no DNA. The CDR3 covers 15 residues. Germline V gene sequence: CDR1 MNHEY, CDR2 SVGEGT. The chain's CDR3 is CASTLLAGGQDTQYF.

This chain connects TRBV5-1 to TRBJ2-3; the D call from TCRdb, TRBD1, cannot be confirmed without DNA. Germline CDR1 and CDR2: SGHRS and YFSETQ. This CDR3 is 16 amino acids long. CDR3 region: CASSLRQGGDTDTQYF.

The chain recombines TRBV7-8 with TRBJ2-1; there is no DNA to check the TCRdb D call of TRBD1. Germline CDR1 and CDR2: SGHVS and FQNEAQ. This CDR3 has 17 amino acids. The CDR3 loop is CASSVSGGAAGGNEQFF.

The V and J genes are TRBV30 and TRBJ2-3. The germline gives CDR1 GTSNPN, CDR2 SVGIG (reference sequence). The length of the CDR3 is 13 residues. The chain's CDR3 is CAWSVQSTDTQYF.

CDR3 region: CASSPQLAGSSSYNEQFF. The rearrangement joins TRBV5-1 to TRBJ2-1; TCRdb names TRBD2, which stays unverified in the absence of DNA. Germline assignment: CDR1 SGHRS and CDR2 YFSETQ. This CDR3 comprises 18 residues.

V is TRBV3-1 and J is TRBJ1-1; TCRdb's D gene call, TRBD1, goes unchecked for lack of DNA. CDR1 is LGHDT and CDR2 is YNNKEL in the germline V gene (reference sequence). The CDR3 covers 14 residues. CDR3 protein: CASSHSGGRTEAFF.

The rearrangement joins TRBV20-1 to TRBJ2-7; the TCRdb call, TRBD1, lacks DNA for checking. CDR1 is DFQATT and CDR2 is SNEGSKA in the germline V gene (reference sequence). This CDR3 has 14 amino acids. CDR3: CSARGQGIPYEQYF.

V and J are TRBV6-6 and TRBJ2-7. The CDR3 has 12 amino acids. The V gene's germline CDR1 is MNHNY and CDR2 SVGAGI (reference sequence). This CDR3 reads CASSQSSYEQYF.

The rearrangement joins TRBV7-2 to TRBJ1-5; the D call from TCRdb, TRBD1, cannot be confirmed without DNA. This CDR3 has 14 residues. CDR1 is SGHTA, CDR2 FQGNSA, per germline. The CDR3 loop is CASNPDGLNQPQHF.

The chain carries TRBV5-1 and TRBJ2-7. CDR3 size: 14 residues. Looked up from germline, CDR1 is SGHRS and CDR2 is YFSETQ. The CDR3 loop reads CASSLEASAYEQYF.

The gene calls are TRBV11-2 and TRBJ2-1; the TCRdb D gene call, TRBD2, has no DNA to confirm it. There are 17 residues in the CDR3. Germline loops: CDR1 SGHAT, CDR2 FQNNGV. The CDR3 sequence: CASSPTRLAGSYNEQFF.

This chain joins TRBV7-2 and TRBJ2-5; TCRdb names TRBD2, which stays unverified in the absence of DNA. CDR1 is SGHTA and CDR2 is FQGNSA in the germline V gene. The CDR3 loop spans 15 amino acids. CDR3 residues: CASSLMSGESETQYF.

This sequence joins TRBV7-9 and TRBJ1-1. Germline CDR1 and CDR2: SEHNR and FQNEAQ (reference sequence). The CDR3 spans 14 residues. CDR3 residues: CASGSGVLNTEAFF. Full variable domain (outside the CDR3, taken from reference TRBV7-9 and TRBJ1-1): DTGVSQNPRHKITKRGQNVTFRCDPISEHNRLYWYRQTLGQGPEFLTYFQNEAQLEKSRLLSDRFSAERPKGSFSTLEIQRTEQGDSAMYLCASGSGVLNTEAFFGQGTRLTVV.

This sequence joins TRBV7-2 and TRBJ2-7. The CDR3 totals 14 residues. CDR1 and CDR2 from the germline V gene are SGHTA and FQGNSA. CDR3 loop: CASSSTQGPYEQYF.

This chain uses TRBV5-1 with TRBJ1-2; without DNA, the TCRdb call of TRBD1 cannot be checked. CDR3 size: 14 residues. Germline loops: CDR1 SGHRS, CDR2 YFSETQ. CDR3 region: CASSPRQGQGGYTF.

The chain has TRBV5-1 and TRBJ1-1; TCRdb indicates TRBD1, and absent DNA this call remains unverified. CDR3 length: 15 amino acids. Per germline, CDR1 SGHRS and CDR2 YFSETQ. CDR3 sequence: CASTFDMGQNTEAFF.

This sequence joins TRBV11-2 and TRBJ2-5; the TCRdb call, TRBD1, lacks DNA for checking. The CDR3 contains 16 residues. The germline V gene encodes CDR1 SGHAT and CDR2 FQNNGV. CDR3 protein: CASNTLNPTGGETQYF.

The chain joins TRBV29-1 to TRBJ2-1. The CDR3 covers 12 residues. Germline V gene data show CDR1 as SQVTM and CDR2 as ANQGSEA. The CDR3: CSVDLPSDEQFF.

The CDR3: CASSTGGQKNTEAFF. V and J are TRBV18 and TRBJ1-1; TCRdb calls TRBD1, which cannot be checked without DNA. In germline, CDR1 is KGHSH, CDR2 LQKENI. The CDR3 contains 15 residues.